This T cell receptor beta chain was sequenced in a study of T cells in localized non-small cell lung cancer. Study-level results: Clonality peaked in uninvolved adjacent lung rather than tumor. Higher blood T cell density tracked longer overall survival.

V was pared by 1 base and J by 3 bases, with 8 bases of the junction left unmatched. The CDR3 has 16 amino acids. Germline V gene lookup returns CDR1 MGHRA and CDR2 YSYEKL. Clones were sequenced by immunoSEQ multiplex PCR, and TCRdb holds only the in-frame ones, with some missing. Of fewer than 30,000 clones detected, around 87% appear once; the ten largest clones hold roughly 6%. In the case of this clone: Its cognate antigen is unknown.

The specimen comprised PBMCs, sampled before any cancer treatment. The J gene is TRBJ1-1, the V gene TRBV4-1, with 7 bases that match TRBD1. The clonotype comes from a man aged 40 to 70 with stage II lung adenocarcinoma. The CDR3 loop reads CASSQVTTGKYTEAFF. CDR3 nucleotide sequence: TGCGCCAGCAGCCAAGTAACGACAGGGAAATACACTGAAGCTTTCTTT.